This T cell receptor beta chain was recovered during a study of blood T cell repertoires in COVID-19. Produced via immunoSEQ multiplex PCR; TCRdb's table is partial and in-frame only. The sample carries tens of thousands of clones, more than 90% recorded once. There are a few counts of this clone. The specimen sequenced was peripheral blood. The TCR was taken from a human donor with active COVID-19. The donor label of this sample is uncertain.

CDR3 sequence (DNA): TGTGCCAGCAGCTTAGTCCTAGTCTACGAGCAGTACTTC. Translating it yields CASSLVLVYEQYF. This chain links TRBV11-2 with TRBJ2-7; D remains unclear. The germline gives CDR1 SGHAT, CDR2 FQNNGV. V lost 1 base and J lost 3, with 7 bases in between. This CDR3 has 13 residues. Looking up the rest from reference TRBV11-2 and TRBJ2-7 gives the full variable domain: EAGVAQSPRYKIIEKRQSVAFWCNPISGHATLYWYQQILGQGPKLLIQFQNNGVVDDSQLPKDRFSAERLKGVDSTLKIQPAKLEDSAVYLCASSLVLVYEQYFGPGTRLTVT.